Each of the 32 T cell receptor beta chains below was sequenced from the same sample in a study of T cell responses to AZD1222 COVID-19 vaccine. Assay used: immunoSEQ multiplex PCR; TCRdb lists only in-frame clones, some missing. This table holds some 130,000 clones, about 93% found once. The sequenced sample was peripheral blood, obtained 28 days after the second AZD1222 dose. These receptors came from an adult who received the AZD1222 COVID-19 vaccine.

A few counts support this clone. This rearrangement joins TRBV5-1 to TRBJ1-4; perhaps TRBD1 as D (6 bases). The CDR3 is made up of 13 amino acids. Germline loops: CDR1 SGHRS, CDR2 YFSETQ. V shed 5 bases and J shed 6 bases, with 11 bases lying between them. Here the CDR3 DNA reads TGCGCCAGCAGGGGGGGCCCCGATGAAAAACTGTTTTTT. This gives the protein CASRGGPDEKLFF.

The chain is built from TRBV19 and TRBJ2-1, with 9 bases lining up with TRBD2. The CDR3 length is 15 residues. Trimming took 7 bases from V and 6 from J; bases not matched to a gene: 10. CDR1 and CDR2 (germline): LNHDA, SQIVND (reference sequence). CDR3 coding DNA: TGTGCCAGTACCCTGGGGCGGGGGGGAGTCAATGAGCAGTTCTTC. Its protein product is CASTLGRGGVNEQFF.

The rearrangement links TRBV4-1 to TRBJ1-2; 7 bases match TRBD1. CDR3 length: 15 residues. Germline V gives CDR1 MGHRA, CDR2 YSYEKL. After removal of 6 bases from V and 3 bases from J, the junction contained 10 bases not matched to a gene. CDR3 sequence (DNA): TGCGCCAGCAGTCGCCTAGAGGACAGGTACTATGGCTACACCTTC. Its protein product is CASSRLEDRYYGYTF.

This chain uses TRBV6-5 with TRBJ1-1, with D unresolved. The CDR3 is 13 residues long. Germline assignment: CDR1 MNHEY and CDR2 SVGAGI. V was shortened by 2 bases and J by 2 bases, with 6 bases between the two germline ends. The CDR3 bases are TGTGCCAGCAGTTACGCGGTAAACACTGAAGCTTTCTTT. It codes for CASSYAVNTEAFF.

CDR3 amino acids: CASKQGFGNTIYF. The DNA for the CDR3 is TGTGCCAGCAAACAGGGTTTTGGAAACACCATATATTTT. The V gene is TRBV7-2, the J gene TRBJ1-3, with D possibly being TRBD1 (6 bases). V was trimmed by 7 bases and J by 3 bases, leaving 10 bases between them. The CDR3 has 13 amino acids. The germline CDR1 and CDR2 sequences are SGHTA and FQGNSA.

The gene calls are TRBV9 and TRBJ1-1, with D uncertain. Trimming cost V 1 base and J 3 bases, with 10 bases left between them. Germline V gene data show CDR1 as SGDLS and CDR2 as YYNGEE. The CDR3 spans 14 residues. DNA for the CDR3: TGTGCCAGCAGCGTAATTGGGCAGGACACTGAAGCTTTCTTT. Its translation is CASSVIGQDTEAFF.

The V gene is TRBV19, the J gene TRBJ1-2; tentatively, D is TRBD1 (5 bases). V lost 8 bases and J lost 1, with 8 bases in between. The CDR3 contains 12 residues. Germline V gene lookup returns CDR1 LNHDA and CDR2 SQIVND (reference sequence). The CDR3 nucleotides read TGTGCCAGTGCAGGGAATAACTATGGCTACACCTTC. Translated: CASAGNNYGYTF.

The chain carries TRBV6-5 and TRBJ2-1; D remains ambiguous. The CDR3 loop spans 11 amino acids. Trimming stripped 4 bases from V and 10 bases from J, with 8 bases between. In germline, CDR1 is MNHEY, CDR2 SVGAGI. CDR3: CASSSFQEQFF. CDR3 in DNA: TGTGCCAGCAGTTCTTTCCAGGAGCAGTTCTTC.

The chain employs TRBV2 and TRBJ1-3; D call uncertain. V was clipped by 7 bases and J by 2 bases, with 12 bases between them. CDR1 SNHLY and CDR2 FYNNEI come from the germline V gene. This CDR3 comprises 14 residues. The CDR3 DNA reads as TGTGCCAGCACTCTTGACATCGCTGGAAACACCATATATTTT. This gives the protein CASTLDIAGNTIYF.

CDR3 bases: TGTGCCAGCAGCGTAGCAGGAAGCGGGGTTAGAGAAAAACTGTTTTTT. This codes for CASSVAGSGVREKLFF. The rearrangement links TRBV9 to TRBJ1-4; the D is unclear. The CDR3 contains 16 residues. CDR1 is SGDLS and CDR2 is YYNGEE in the germline V gene. V was pared by 0 bases and J by 8 bases, with 17 bases between.

This clone was observed a handful of times. The chain has TRBV30 and TRBJ1-2; unclear D gene. V lost 0 bases and J 8 bases, leaving 7 bases between the germline ends. The CDR3 runs 11 residues. Germline CDR1 and CDR2: GTSNPN and SVGIG (reference sequence). CDR3 sequence reads: CAWSVLLGYTF. CDR3 bases: TGTGCCTGGAGTGTACTCCTCGGCTACACCTTC.

V gene TRBV5-1 combines with J gene TRBJ2-3; D not certain. CDR3 length: 15 residues. V lost 4 bases and J lost 0, with 12 bases in between. Germline V gene data show CDR1 as SGHRS and CDR2 as YFSETQ. CDR3 protein: CASSLQTVSTDTQYF. The CDR3 coding sequence is TGCGCCAGCAGCCTACAGACGGTTAGCACAGATACGCAGTATTTT.

This chain uses TRBV28 with TRBJ1-6, with D possibly TRBD1 on 6 matching bases. V lost 10 bases and J 13 bases, leaving 26 bases between the germline ends. Germline-derived CDR1 and CDR2 are MDHEN and SYDVKM. This CDR3 has 15 amino acids. The CDR3: CAIGRGGDLSSPLHF. DNA for the CDR3: TGTGCCATCGGGCGAGGGGGTGACCTCTCTTCGCCCCTCCACTTT.

The rearrangement joins TRBV3-1 (or the pseudogene TRBV3-2) to TRBJ1-6; D uncertain. The CDR3 is 16 residues long. CDR1 is LGHDT, CDR2 YNNKEL, per germline (reference sequence). V lost 3 bases and J 7 bases, leaving 16 bases between the germline ends. The DNA for the CDR3 is TGTGCCAGCAGCCATTATAGCCGGGGTGAAAATTCACCCCTCCACTTT. Amino acid sequence: CASSHYSRGENSPLHF.

The rearrangement links TRBV6-5 to TRBJ1-2; perhaps TRBD1 as D (5 bases). Germline assignment: CDR1 MNHEY and CDR2 SVGAGI. This CDR3 contains 14 residues. The V end lost 6 bases, the J end lost 4 bases, and 15 bases lay between the germline ends. The CDR3 DNA reads TGTGCCAGCAGCCAGGGTTTGGGGTCCTATGGCTACACCTTC. Protein: CASSQGLGSYGYTF.

This chain connects TRBV11-2 to TRBJ1-5; 9 bases agree with TRBD1. The V gene end was trimmed by 4 bases and the J gene end by 7 bases; junction bases not matched to a gene: 2. This CDR3 has 13 residues. Germline V gene data show CDR1 as SGHAT and CDR2 as FQNNGV. The CDR3 loop is CASSWTGEQPQHF. The CDR3 bases are TGTGCCAGCAGCTGGACAGGGGAGCAGCCCCAGCATTTT.

The chain has TRBV4-3 and TRBJ2-1; a possible D gene is TRBD2 (6 bases). CDR1 is LGHNA, CDR2 YSLEER, per germline. V lost 0 bases and J lost 13, with 13 bases in between. The CDR3 is made up of 13 amino acids. CDR3 nucleotides: TGCGCCAGCAGCCAAGATTTGGACTATCCTCAGTTCTTC. Translated, it gives CASSQDLDYPQFF.

The J gene is TRBJ1-6, the V gene TRBV4-3, with D possibly being TRBD1 (5 bases). Germline V CDR1 and CDR2: LGHNA, YSLEER. The CDR3 extends over 15 amino acids. The V gene lost 3 bases and the J gene lost 7 bases, with 13 bases spanning the gap. The CDR3 here is CASSQGTADNSPLHF. CDR3 nucleotides: TGCGCCAGCAGCCAGGGGACCGCCGACAATTCACCCCTCCACTTT.

This sequence joins TRBV25-1 and TRBJ2-2; TRBD1 aligns across 10 bases. The germline CDR1 and CDR2 sequences are MGHDK and SYGVNS. The CDR3 has 16 residues. V lost 3 bases, J lost 3 bases, and 4 bases stayed unmatched. CDR3 in DNA: TGTGCCAGCAGTGACCCCGGGACAGGGGACACCGGGGAGCTGTTTTTT. Translated, it gives CASSDPGTGDTGELFF.

The chain links TRBV7-4 to TRBJ2-7; 7 bases match TRBD1. The CDR3 contains 14 residues. CDR1 and CDR2 from the germline V gene are SGHVT and SQSDAQ. The trim removed 3 bases at V and 2 bases at J, leaving 4 bases unmatched. The chain's CDR3 is CASSFSQGPYEQYF. DNA of the CDR3: TGTGCCAGCAGCTTTTCACAGGGGCCCTACGAGCAGTACTTC.

The chain combines TRBV28 with TRBJ2-7; D ambiguous. Trimming left V 4 bases short and J 1 base short, with 8 bases between. The CDR3 runs to 13 residues. CDR1 and CDR2 (germline): MDHEN, SYDVKM. The CDR3 coding sequence is TGTGCCAGCAGTTCGGGTCGATCCTACGAGCAGTACTTC. This gives the protein CASSSGRSYEQYF.

The rearrangement uses TRBV28 and TRBJ1-4, with 7 bases matching TRBD1. The CDR3 runs 15 residues. Germline assignment: CDR1 MDHEN and CDR2 SYDVKM. The junction had 6 bases not matched to a gene; V was cut back by 3 bases and J by 5 bases. CDR3: CASSFGGQMNEKLFF. CDR3 DNA: TGTGCCAGCAGTTTCGGGGGACAGATGAATGAAAAACTGTTTTTT. Supplemented by reference TRBV28 and TRBJ1-4, the full variable domain reads DVKVTQSSRYLVKRTGEKVFLECVQDMDHENMFWYRQDPGLGLRLIYFSYDVKMKEKGDIPEGYSVSREKKERFSLILESASTNQTSMYLCASSFGGQMNEKLFFGSGTQLSVL.

The chain recombines TRBV2 with TRBJ2-1; 8 bases are a match to TRBD2. Trimming removed 8 bases from V and 1 base from J; junction bases left unmatched: 4. The germline V gene encodes CDR1 SNHLY and CDR2 FYNNEI. The CDR3 is 14 amino acids. CDR3: CASERGISYNEQFF. The CDR3 DNA reads TGTGCCAGCGAGCGGGGGATATCCTACAATGAGCAGTTCTTC.

V usage is TRBV29-1 and J usage is TRBJ1-1, with D maybe TRBD1 (6 bases). The germline V gene encodes CDR1 SQVTM and CDR2 ANQGSEA. V was pared by 7 bases and J by 6 bases, with 15 bases between. This CDR3 has 12 residues. In DNA form, the CDR3 reads TGCAGCGGTTCACAGGGAGGAGCTGAAGCTTTCTTT. This codes for CSGSQGGAEAFF.

CDR3 bases: TGTGCCAGCAGCCGTACCGAGACTAGCGGGAGAACGACAGATACGCAGTATTTT. Translation: CASSRTETSGRTTDTQYF. The chain employs TRBV9 and TRBJ2-3, with 12 bases identical to TRBD2. Germline CDR1 and CDR2: SGDLS and YYNGEE. V shed 4 bases and J 3 bases; nucleotides not matched to a gene: 12. The CDR3 is made up of 18 amino acids.

This chain connects TRBV14 to TRBJ2-7, with D perhaps being TRBD1 or TRBD2 (5 bases each). Germline CDR1 and CDR2: SGHDN and FVKESK. This CDR3 is 14 amino acids long. V was pared by 4 bases and J by 3 bases, with 13 bases between. CDR3 DNA sequence: TGTGCCAGCAGCCGGGACGGAGACTACTACGAGCAGTACTTC. This sequence encodes CASSRDGDYYEQYF.

The chain is built from TRBV6-2 or TRBV6-3 and TRBJ1-6; 9 nucleotides agree with TRBD1. V dropped 2 bases and J dropped 7; count of bases not matched to a gene: 3. The CDR3 consists of 15 residues. In germline, CDR1 is MNHEY, CDR2 SVGEGT. The CDR3 DNA reads as TGTGCCAGCAGTTACAGGGGGACAGGGAATTCACCCCTCCACTTT. Protein sequence: CASSYRGTGNSPLHF.

V is TRBV29-1 and J is TRBJ1-4; no reliable D call. Deletions cut 4 bases from V and 5 bases from J, with 8 bases between. Germline V gene sequence: CDR1 SQVTM, CDR2 ANQGSEA. The CDR3 is 12 residues long. The CDR3 sequence is CSVGTANEKLFF. The CDR3 DNA reads TGCAGCGTTGGCACAGCAAATGAAAAACTGTTTTTT. The full variable domain, its missing parts supplied by reference TRBV29-1 and TRBJ1-4, is SAVISQKPSRDICQRGTSLTIQCQVDSQVTMMFWYRQQPGQSLTLIATANQGSEATYESGFVIDKFPISRPNLTFSTLTVSNMSPEDSSIYLCSVGTANEKLFFGSGTQLSVL.

The chain has TRBV30 and TRBJ2-1; 7 nucleotides line up with TRBD2. V lost 0 bases to trimming and J lost 2 bases; unmatched junction nucleotides: 7. CDR1 and CDR2 from the germline V gene are GTSNPN and SVGIG (reference sequence). The CDR3 covers 16 residues. CDR3 sequence: CAWSVRAGVTYNEQFF. CDR3 coding DNA: TGTGCCTGGAGTGTAAGGGCGGGGGTGACCTACAATGAGCAGTTCTTC.

The sample holds one count of this clone. J is TRBJ2-6 and V is TRBV21-1; TRBD1 is the table's D call and was not checked against the DNA. TRBV21-1 is an annotated pseudogene. The CDR3 runs 20 residues. The chain's CDR3 is CADQVAQGHPFYSGANVLTF. The CDR3 DNA sequence: TGTGCCGACCAGGTGGCACAGGGCCACCCCTTCTACTCTGGGGCCAACGTCCTGACTTTC.

This chain joins TRBV7-2 and TRBJ2-3; D unclear. V lost 0 bases and J 4 bases, leaving 17 bases between the germline ends. The germline V gene encodes CDR1 SGHTA and CDR2 FQGNSA. This CDR3 comprises 17 residues. CDR3 DNA sequence: TGTGCCAGCAGCTTAGCAATGGCCTCTTTCACCGCAGATACGCAGTATTTT. It is translated as CASSLAMASFTADTQYF.

The V and J genes are TRBV2 and TRBJ1-2, with D uncertain. The CDR3 extends over 13 amino acids. Germline lookup yields CDR1 SNHLY and CDR2 FYNNEI. V lost 9 bases and J 2 bases, leaving 13 bases between the germline ends. DNA for the CDR3: TGTGCCAGTTGCTGTGCCGTGAACTATGGCTACACCTTC. Translating gives CASCCAVNYGYTF.